This T cell receptor (beta chain) was captured in a study of shared clonotypes between healthy human individuals. TCRdb's table, derived via immunoSEQ multiplex PCR, lists solely in-frame clones and lacks some. The data hold some 1.1 million clones, with approximately 80% observed a single time. Germline V gene lookup returns CDR1 SGHTA and CDR2 FQGNSA. The CDR3 is 16 residues long. Trimming stripped 0 bases from V and 1 base from J, with 12 bases between. On this clone: Antigen unknown.

Study observations and caveats: Larger estimated richness was generally recorded for naive subsets relative to memory subsets. Clonotype sharing levels among donors were expected to vary with sequencing depth.

The sample comprised memory CD4+ T cells from PBMCs. Subset: CD45RA-negative fraction. The V gene is TRBV7-2, the J gene TRBJ1-2; D is undetermined. The TCR was taken from a man in his late teens or twenties in good health. Some clones in this sample may be carry-over from other donors' samples. This CDR3 is CASSLAAQDRNYGYTF. The CDR3 DNA reads as TGTGCCAGCAGCTTAGCGGCTCAGGATCGTAACTATGGCTACACCTTC.